These 5 T cell receptor beta chains were sequenced from one sample in a study of blood T cell repertoires in COVID-19. The repertoire was sequenced with immunoSEQ multiplex PCR; TCRdb's copy has only in-frame clones and lacks some. The table has about 52,000 clones, roughly 91% seen once. Sequencing was done on a sample of peripheral blood. These receptors came from an elderly man with active or convalescent COVID-19.

The gene calls are TRBV6-5 and TRBJ1-5; 7 bases fit TRBD1. V gave up 6 bases and J gave up 8 bases; unmatched junction bases: 10. The CDR3 runs to 14 residues. The V gene's germline CDR1 is MNHEY and CDR2 SVGAGI. CDR3: CASSRGQVGEPQHF. The CDR3 nucleotides are TGTGCCAGCAGCCGCGGACAGGTCGGTGAGCCCCAGCATTTT.

The V call is TRBV3-1 (or the pseudogene TRBV3-2), the J call TRBJ2-7, with 8 bases lining up with TRBD2. The CDR3 is made up of 16 amino acids. Germline values: CDR1 LGHDT, CDR2 YNNKEL (reference sequence). The junction had 8 bases not matched to a gene; V was cut back by 1 base and J by 3 bases. CDR3 DNA sequence: TGTGCCAGCAGCCAAGTCGGGGGGGTCCCATTCTACGAGCAGTACTTC. As protein: CASSQVGGVPFYEQYF.

This chain links TRBV18 with TRBJ1-2; D might be TRBD1 (5 bases). V was clipped by 1 base and J by 4 bases, with 10 bases between them. This CDR3 region has 14 residues. CDR1 and CDR2 from the germline V gene are KGHSH and LQKENI. For the CDR3, the DNA is TGTGCCAGCTCACCACAGCGGGGCGGCTATGGCTACACCTTC. Translation gives CASSPQRGGYGYTF.

In this sample, this clone turned up once. The V call is TRBV10-2, the J call TRBJ2-5, with D perhaps TRBD1 (6 bases). The CDR3 loop spans 12 amino acids. V was shortened by 3 bases and J by 10 bases, with 12 bases between the two germline ends. The germline V gene encodes CDR1 WSHSY and CDR2 SAAADI. In DNA, the CDR3 is TGCGCCAGCAGTGAAGGGCAGGGGCACCAGTACTTC. This encodes CASSEGQGHQYF.

The rearrangement links TRBV4-3 to TRBJ1-1, with unresolved D. The CDR3 has 11 residues. V was clipped by 1 base and J by 12 bases, with 9 bases between them. CDR1 LGHNA and CDR2 YSLEER come from the germline V gene. The DNA of the CDR3 is TGCGCCAGCAGCCAAGGCAGGAAAACTTTCTTT. This gives the protein CASSQGRKTFF.